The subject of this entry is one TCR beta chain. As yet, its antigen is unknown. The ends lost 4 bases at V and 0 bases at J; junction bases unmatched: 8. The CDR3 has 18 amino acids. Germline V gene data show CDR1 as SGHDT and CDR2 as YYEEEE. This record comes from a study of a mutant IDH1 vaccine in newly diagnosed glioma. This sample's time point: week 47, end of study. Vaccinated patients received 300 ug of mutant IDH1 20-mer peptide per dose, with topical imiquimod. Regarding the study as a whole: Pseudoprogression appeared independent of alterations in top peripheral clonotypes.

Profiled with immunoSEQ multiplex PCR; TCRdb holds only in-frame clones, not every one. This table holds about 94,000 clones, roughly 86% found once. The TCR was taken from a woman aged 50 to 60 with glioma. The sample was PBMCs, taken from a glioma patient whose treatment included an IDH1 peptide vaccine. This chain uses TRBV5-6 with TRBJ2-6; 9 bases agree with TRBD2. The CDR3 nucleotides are TGTGCCAGCAGCCCGGCGACTAGCGGAAACTCTGGGGCCAACGTCCTGACTTTC. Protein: CASSPATSGNSGANVLTF.